This record looks at one TCR beta chain sequence and its context. Its cognate antigen is unknown. This sample is part of a study of cytomegalovirus exposure and HLA in healthy donors. Study-wide results and limits: Later analysis identified about 17,000 TCR beta sequences associated with HLA alleles, using a false discovery rate threshold of 0.05. Reports showed the classifier diagnosing cytomegalovirus status with high specificity and sensitivity. A later analysis reportedly found that, within productive TCRs, an Asian-associated ancestry cluster had fewer N-insertions than the mean observed across the approximately 700 donors. It was fewer than 200 TCR beta chains that were listed as cytomegalovirus-associated.

Trimming took 8 bases from V and 0 from J, leaving 10 bases between them. Germline V lookup: CDR1 MNHNY, CDR2 SVGAGI (reference sequence). The CDR3 runs to 13 residues. PCR used 60 Vbeta primers and 13 Jbeta primers. The data were produced by immunoSEQ multiplex PCR, yet TCRdb's version contains in-frame clones alone and is incomplete. Seen here are approximately 120,000 clones, roughly 80% observed once, and the top ten hold roughly 8%. The J gene is TRBJ1-1, the V gene TRBV6-6, with D tentatively TRBD1 (6 bases). The sequence was collected from a woman between 50 and 59 years old in good health and CMV-seropositive. Input material: PBMCs. CDR3 DNA: TGTGCCAGCTCGAACAGGGTGAACACTGAAGCTTTCTTT. Translated: CASSNRVNTEAFF.